This T cell receptor (beta chain) stems from a study of T cell responses to AZD1222 COVID-19 vaccine. Trimming left V 5 bases short and J 7 bases short, with 6 bases between. The CDR3 loop spans 11 amino acids. CDR1 and CDR2 (germline): KGHDR, SFDVKD. Assay: immunoSEQ multiplex PCR; the TCRdb copy retains only in-frame clones and omits some. The repertoire holds about 110,000 clones, with around nine tenths as singletons. In regard to this clone: Its antigen remains unknown.

Study-wide results and limits: Repertoire sampling occurred only after the peak T cell response. Within unmutated variant regions lay the reported targets of nearly half of spike-specific TCRs. Among AZD1222 vaccinees, only five to seven were seropositive at baseline. The donor group comprised mostly white British people and more females; the analysis possibly underestimated clonal diversity.

The clonotype originates from an adult who received the AZD1222 COVID-19 vaccine. Source: peripheral blood, taken 28 days after the second AZD1222 dose. This chain links TRBV24-1 with TRBJ2-3, with D uncertain. The CDR3 region is CATSAGHTQYF. CDR3 nucleotides: TGTGCCACCAGTGCGGGCCATACGCAGTATTTT.